One sample yielded the 30 T cell receptor beta chains listed below, sequenced in a study of T cell responses to AZD1222 COVID-19 vaccine. Data came from immunoSEQ multiplex PCR; TCRdb stores just in-frame clones and leaves some out. Of 120,000 or so clones in the sample, about 92% were seen once. Material: peripheral blood, obtained 28 days after the second AZD1222 dose. These receptors were obtained from an adult who received the AZD1222 COVID-19 vaccine.

The J gene is TRBJ2-1, the V gene TRBV7-9; TRBD2 aligns across 8 bases. V gave up 3 bases and J gave up 2 bases; unmatched junction bases: 3. Germline V gene sequence: CDR1 SEHNR, CDR2 FQNEAQ (reference sequence). The CDR3 extends over 15 amino acids. CDR3 region: CASSFTLAAYNEQFF. For the CDR3, the DNA is TGTGCCAGCAGCTTCACACTAGCGGCCTACAATGAGCAGTTCTTC.

The chain links TRBV4-3 to TRBJ2-1; 7 bases are a match to TRBD2. The CDR3 covers 13 residues. Germline V gene lookup returns CDR1 LGHNA and CDR2 YSLEER. V was clipped by 2 bases and J by 7 bases; unmatched bases: 2. CDR3 in amino acids: CASSQSRGNEQFF. CDR3 in DNA: TGCGCCAGCAGCCAATCGCGGGGGAATGAGCAGTTCTTC.

This clone came up a few times. The gene calls are TRBV3-1 (or the pseudogene TRBV3-2) and TRBJ1-5; a possible D gene is TRBD1 (5 bases). The germline V and J ends were trimmed by 4 bases and 3 bases, with 10 bases remaining between them. Germline assignment: CDR1 LGHDT and CDR2 YNNKEL (reference sequence). The CDR3 sequence is 14 residues long. The CDR3 bases are TGTGCCAGCAGCCCGTCAGGGAACAATCAGCCCCAGCATTTT. Protein product: CASSPSGNNQPQHF.

This chain links TRBV7-2 with TRBJ2-1; 8 bases fit TRBD2. V trimming: 6 bases; J trimming: 8 bases; junction bases outside the gene matches: 12. The CDR3 spans 15 residues. Germline V gene sequence: CDR1 SGHTA, CDR2 FQGNSA. CDR3: CASSPTSGSSYEQFF. The DNA of the CDR3 is TGTGCCAGCAGTCCGACGAGCGGGAGCTCGTATGAGCAGTTCTTC. The full variable domain, in which reference TRBV7-2 and TRBJ2-1 provide the parts outside the CDR3, is GAGVSQSPSNKVTEKGKDVELRCDPISGHTALYWYRQSLGQGLEFLIYFQGNSAPDKSGLPSDRFSAERTGGSVSTLTIQRTQQEDSAVYLCASSPTSGSSYEQFFGPGTRLTVL.

This clone was counted only a few times. The chain carries TRBV11-2 and TRBJ1-2; a possible D gene is TRBD1 (5 bases). The ends were cut back, 6 bases at V and 1 base at J, with 9 bases in the middle. The CDR3 has 13 residues. Germline CDR1 reads SGHAT; CDR2 reads FQNNGV. This CDR3 reads CASSLGLNYGYTF. Written as DNA, the CDR3 is TGTGCCAGCAGTTTGGGACTTAACTATGGCTACACCTTC.

The rearrangement joins TRBV3-1 (or the pseudogene TRBV3-2) to TRBJ2-5; D is possibly TRBD2 (6 bases). V was shortened by 4 bases and J by 4 bases, with 16 bases between the two germline ends. CDR1 is LGHDT, CDR2 YNNKEL, per germline (reference sequence). The CDR3 extends over 15 amino acids. Written as DNA, the CDR3 is TGTGCCAGCAGCCTCAGAGGCCCGGGAGTAGAGACCCAGTACTTC. Amino acid sequence: CASSLRGPGVETQYF.

The chain is built from TRBV4-3 and TRBJ2-1; the match to TRBD1 covers 7 bases. Germline CDR1 and CDR2: LGHNA and YSLEER. The V segment lost 0 bases and the J segment 4 bases; nucleotides outside the gene matches: 6. CDR3 length equals 16 residues. CDR3 DNA sequence: TGCGCCAGCAGCCAAGATTTCAGGGGGTTTTACAATGAGCAGTTCTTC. It encodes CASSQDFRGFYNEQFF.

This chain connects TRBV7-9 to TRBJ1-1; D remains ambiguous. This CDR3 comprises 14 residues. The germline V and J ends were trimmed by 6 bases and 5 bases, with 16 bases remaining between them. Germline CDR1 is SEHNR and CDR2 is FQNEAQ (reference sequence). CDR3 in DNA: TGTGCCAGCAGTCAAAGAACGGAGGGTACTGAAGCTTTCTTT. Translating gives CASSQRTEGTEAFF.

The gene calls are TRBV5-4 and TRBJ2-2, with 13 positions matching TRBD2. Germline values: CDR1 SGHNT, CDR2 YYREEE (reference sequence). V was pared by 5 bases and J by 6 bases, with 7 bases of the junction left unmatched. CDR3 length: 16 residues. In DNA form, the CDR3 reads TGTGCCAGCAGTGTCTCCGGACTAGCGGGAGCCGGGGAGCTGTTTTTT. This sequence encodes CASSVSGLAGAGELFF.

This chain connects TRBV2 to TRBJ1-2; unclear D gene. V was clipped by 4 bases and J by 7 bases, with 7 bases between them. From germline, CDR1 is SNHLY and CDR2 FYNNEI. The length of the CDR3 is 11 residues. CDR3 in amino acids: CASSAGSGYTF. For the CDR3, the DNA is TGTGCCAGCAGTGCGGGGAGTGGCTACACCTTC.

V usage is TRBV7-8 and J usage is TRBJ1-5, with D maybe TRBD1 (5 bases). This CDR3 spans 16 amino acids. Per germline, CDR1 SGHVS and CDR2 FQNEAQ. Deletions cut 1 base from V and 5 bases from J, with 15 bases between. In DNA, the CDR3 is TGTGCCAGCAGCTTAGAGGGACGGAGGAGAGATCAGCCCCAGCATTTT. Protein sequence: CASSLEGRRRDQPQHF.

The V call is TRBV5-1, the J call TRBJ2-3; unclear D gene. Germline loops: CDR1 SGHRS, CDR2 YFSETQ. V was cut by 0 bases and J by 6 bases, with 8 bases left in between. CDR3 length: 13 amino acids. Written as DNA, the CDR3 is TGCGCCAGCAGCTTGGCGGTGGCGGATACGCAGTATTTT. It encodes CASSLAVADTQYF.

The V call is TRBV9, the J call TRBJ2-3, with D unclear. The CDR3 contains 13 residues. Germline V lookup: CDR1 SGDLS, CDR2 YYNGEE. V was trimmed by 0 bases and J by 6 bases, leaving 8 bases between them. The CDR3 region is CASSVVGLDTQYF. The CDR3 bases are TGTGCCAGCAGCGTAGTGGGTTTGGATACGCAGTATTTT.

V usage is TRBV6-2 or TRBV6-3 and J usage is TRBJ2-1; D remains ambiguous. In germline, CDR1 is MNHEY, CDR2 SVGEGT. This CDR3 has 14 amino acids. V lost 2 bases and J lost 6, with 11 bases in between. The CDR3: CASSYNPPGNEQFF. The CDR3 DNA follows: TGTGCCAGCAGTTACAACCCCCCGGGCAATGAGCAGTTCTTC.

This clone has a single count. The V call is TRBV5-5, the J call TRBJ1-2; possible D gene TRBD1, 5 bases. Per germline, CDR1 SGHKS and CDR2 YYEKEE (reference sequence). The length of the CDR3 is 13 residues. Trimming stripped 0 bases from V and 7 bases from J, with 10 bases between. The CDR3, as DNA: TGTGCCAGCAGCTTGGGACAGCCCGGTGGCTACACCTTC. Translating it yields CASSLGQPGGYTF.

The V call is TRBV7-9, the J call TRBJ1-1; D might be TRBD1 (5 bases). Trimming cost V 4 bases and J 6 bases, with 12 bases left between them. Germline assignment: CDR1 SEHNR and CDR2 FQNEAQ (reference sequence). The CDR3 loop spans 13 amino acids. CDR3 in amino acids: CASSSPGQPEAFF. The CDR3 DNA reads as TGTGCCAGCAGCTCGCCAGGGCAACCTGAAGCTTTCTTT.

The chain employs TRBV6-5 and TRBJ2-2, with TRBD1 identical over 7 bases. CDR1 is MNHEY and CDR2 is SVGAGI in the germline V gene. Unmatched junction bases numbered 1, after V lost 6 bases and J lost 0 bases. This CDR3 has 14 amino acids. This chain's CDR3 is CASSQGANTGELFF. Here the CDR3 DNA reads TGTGCCAGCAGCCAGGGGGCGAACACCGGGGAGCTGTTTTTT.

The rearrangement links TRBV12-3 or TRBV12-4 to TRBJ1-5; D call uncertain. CDR3 length: 12 amino acids. The V end was cut by 6 bases, the J end by 6 bases, with 9 bases between. The CDR3 spells CASSPGPQPQHF. CDR3 nucleotides: TGTGCCAGCAGCCCGGGCCCTCAGCCCCAGCATTTT.

Here the CDR3 DNA reads TGTGCCAGCACCCCACCCGTGGGACAGGGTGACTATGAGCAGTTCTTC. It translates to CASTPPVGQGDYEQFF. This chain connects TRBV7-9 to TRBJ2-1; 9 bases line up with TRBD1. This CDR3 is 16 amino acids long. In germline, CDR1 is SEHNR, CDR2 FQNEAQ (reference sequence). J was trimmed by 8 bases and V by 7 bases; bases with no gene match: 15.

V and J are TRBV2 and TRBJ1-1; 8 nucleotides match TRBD1. Germline CDR1 SNHLY, CDR2 FYNNEI. This CDR3 spans 14 amino acids. V dropped 3 bases and J dropped 5; count of bases not matched to a gene: 5. This CDR3 is CASSDNRGATEAFF. The CDR3 DNA sequence: TGTGCCAGCAGTGATAACAGGGGGGCGACTGAAGCTTTCTTT.

The chain uses TRBV4-1 and TRBJ1-1; D not resolved. This CDR3 comprises 14 residues. The germline V and J ends were trimmed by 4 bases and 2 bases, with 11 bases remaining between them. Germline CDR1 MGHRA, CDR2 YSYEKL. CDR3 DNA: TGCGCCAGCAGCCTTACTGGCGGCAACACTGAAGCTTTCTTT. This sequence encodes CASSLTGGNTEAFF.

At least ten counts were recorded for this clone. This rearrangement joins TRBV5-1 to TRBJ1-2; no firm D call. The CDR3 has 13 residues. Germline V gene sequence: CDR1 SGHRS, CDR2 YFSETQ. Trimming left V 2 bases short and J 4 bases short, with 9 bases between. CDR3 nucleotides: TGCGCCAGCAGCTTCGACACCTTCTATGGCTACACCTTC. Encoded protein: CASSFDTFYGYTF.

The chain is built from TRBV6-1 and TRBJ1-2, with 9 bases lining up with TRBD1. This CDR3 has 16 residues. The germline CDR1 and CDR2 sequences are MNHNS and SASEGT. The trim removed 4 bases at V and 1 base at J, leaving 7 bases unmatched. Here the CDR3 reads CASSGGDRAYNYGYTF. As DNA, the CDR3 is TGTGCCAGCAGTGGGGGGGACAGGGCCTATAACTATGGCTACACCTTC.

The rearrangement joins TRBV9 to TRBJ2-1; no clear D gene. Germline-derived CDR1 and CDR2 are SGDLS and YYNGEE. The length of the CDR3 is 15 residues. Between the trimmed V and J ends, which lost 0 bases and 0 bases, there was a span of 7 bases. CDR3 loop: CASSVDMNSYNEQFF. CDR3 DNA sequence: TGTGCCAGCAGCGTAGATATGAACTCCTACAATGAGCAGTTCTTC.

This clone was seen a single time. The rearrangement uses TRBV24-1 and TRBJ2-5; tentatively, D is TRBD2 (5 bases). The CDR3 runs 13 residues. The V end was cut by 5 bases, the J end by 5 bases, with 11 bases between. Germline V CDR1 and CDR2: KGHDR, SFDVKD. The CDR3 sequence: CATSARGRETQYF. As DNA, the CDR3 is TGTGCCACCAGTGCTCGGGGTAGGGAGACCCAGTACTTC.

The chain joins TRBV7-6 to TRBJ2-7, with 9 bases fitting TRBD2. The CDR3 runs to 14 residues. The ends lost 2 bases at V and 7 bases at J; junction bases unmatched: 6. The germline V gene has CDR1 SGHVS and CDR2 FNYEAQ. CDR3 in amino acids: CASSLSLAGREQYF. CDR3 DNA sequence: TGTGCCAGCAGCTTATCACTAGCGGGTAGGGAGCAGTACTTC.

A single count supports this clone. The V gene is TRBV5-1, the J gene TRBJ1-2; D is unclear. The CDR3 totals 13 residues. V shed 5 bases and J shed 8 bases, with 16 bases lying between them. Germline values: CDR1 SGHRS, CDR2 YFSETQ. CDR3 nucleotides: TGCGCCAGCAGGGAAACAGAAGGGTCGGGCTACACCTTC. This sequence encodes CASRETEGSGYTF.

DNA for the CDR3: TGTGCCAGCAGTTTTGGGCATCAGCCCCAGCATTTT. As protein: CASSFGHQPQHF. V usage is TRBV12-3 or TRBV12-4 and J usage is TRBJ1-5; D gene ambiguous. CDR3 length: 12 amino acids. V lost 3 bases and J lost 5, with 5 bases in between.

The chain joins TRBV27 to TRBJ2-5; 7 bases line up with TRBD2. The CDR3 loop spans 14 amino acids. CDR1 is MNHEY, CDR2 SMNVEV, per germline (reference sequence). Trimming at V came to 2 bases and at J to 5 bases, leaving 5 bases not matched to a gene. The CDR3 loop is CASSLGGEGETQYF. The DNA of the CDR3 is TGTGCCAGCAGTTTAGGAGGGGAGGGGGAGACCCAGTACTTC.

The chain has TRBV6-5 and TRBJ2-7; D remains ambiguous. Germline values: CDR1 MNHEY, CDR2 SVGAGI. Trimming took off 7 bases at V and 0 bases at J, with 10 bases between the two ends. The length of the CDR3 is 13 residues. The CDR3 nucleotides are TGTGCCAGCAAAAGTCCGAGCTCCTACGAGCAGTACTTC. This translates into CASKSPSSYEQYF.